Reported below is one TCR beta chain. What it recognizes is unknown. This CDR3 spans 16 amino acids. V lost 2 bases to trimming and J lost 0 bases, with 11 bases between them. From germline, CDR1 is SGHNT and CDR2 YYREEE (reference sequence). This specimen comes from a study of cytomegalovirus exposure and HLA in healthy donors. Broader study findings: Most observed TCR sequences were rare, whereas some public TCRs were detected in many donors.

The data were produced by immunoSEQ multiplex PCR, yet TCRdb's version contains in-frame clones alone and is incomplete. The sample carries tens of thousands of clones, approximately 90% recorded once. The specimen sequenced was PBMCs. This clonotype originated in a woman between 18 and 30 years old in good health and CMV-seropositive. This chain uses TRBV5-4 with TRBJ2-2, with a tentative D call TRBD1 (5 bases). CDR3 DNA sequence: TGTGCCAGCAGCTTCGACAGCCTCGCGAACACCGGGGAGCTGTTTTTT. Residues: CASSFDSLANTGELFF.